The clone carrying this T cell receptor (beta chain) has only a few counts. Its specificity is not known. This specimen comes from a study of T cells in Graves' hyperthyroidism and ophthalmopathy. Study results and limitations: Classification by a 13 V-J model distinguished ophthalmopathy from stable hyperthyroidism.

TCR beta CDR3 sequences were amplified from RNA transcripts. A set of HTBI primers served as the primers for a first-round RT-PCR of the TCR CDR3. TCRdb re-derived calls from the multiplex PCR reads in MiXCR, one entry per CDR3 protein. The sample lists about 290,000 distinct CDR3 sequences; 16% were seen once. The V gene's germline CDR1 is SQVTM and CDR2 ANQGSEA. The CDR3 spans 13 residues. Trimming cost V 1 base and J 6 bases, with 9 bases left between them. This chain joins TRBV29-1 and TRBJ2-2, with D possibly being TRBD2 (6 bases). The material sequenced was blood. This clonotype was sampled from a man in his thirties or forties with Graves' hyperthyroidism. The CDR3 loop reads CSVEVRRAGELFF. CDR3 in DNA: TGCAGCGTTGAAGTCAGGAGGGCCGGGGAGCTGTTTTTT.